This passage covers 20 T cell receptor beta chains from one sample sequenced in a study of memory CD4+ T cells and cytomegalovirus serostatus. The sort gate was single viable CD3+CD4+CD8-CD45RO+ cells for memory CD4+ T cells. Sequencing was performed with immunoSEQ multiplex PCR; in TCRdb, only in-frame clones are kept and a portion is missing. The sample lists 35,000 to 50,000 clones; more than 60% were seen once. The material sequenced was memory CD4+ T cells from blood. These TCRs come from an adult in good health and CMV-seronegative.

This chain connects TRBV30 to TRBJ1-3, with unresolved D. Germline-derived CDR1 and CDR2 are GTSNPN and SVGIG (reference sequence). The V end lost 1 base, the J end lost 1 base, and 5 bases lay between the germline ends. This CDR3 spans 13 amino acids. The CDR3 loop reads CAWSGVSGNTIYF. Written as DNA, the CDR3 is TGTGCCTGGAGTGGAGTATCTGGAAACACCATATATTTT.

The J gene is TRBJ2-5, the V gene TRBV7-2, with D perhaps matching TRBD1 (5 bases). From germline, CDR1 is SGHTA and CDR2 FQGNSA. The CDR3 length is 14 residues. V lost 5 bases to trimming and J lost 1 base, with 11 bases between them. Written as DNA, the CDR3 is TGTGCCAGCAGCAAGCGACAGATCCAAGAGACCCAGTACTTC. Its protein is CASSKRQIQETQYF. The whole variable domain, remainder taken from reference TRBV7-2 and TRBJ2-5, is GAGVSQSPSNKVTEKGKDVELRCDPISGHTALYWYRQSLGQGLEFLIYFQGNSAPDKSGLPSDRFSAERTGGSVSTLTIQRTQQEDSAVYLCASSKRQIQETQYFGPGTRLLVL.

This clone was counted only a few times. The CDR3 loop is CAISRDNNEQFF. The CDR3, as DNA: TGTGCCATCAGCCGTGACAACAATGAGCAGTTCTTC. The chain uses TRBV10-3 and TRBJ2-1; D gene ambiguous. This CDR3 comprises 12 residues. Germline V gives CDR1 ENHRY, CDR2 SYGVKD. Trimming cost V 6 bases and J 5 bases, with 8 bases left between them.

This chain connects TRBV5-1 to TRBJ2-7, with D possibly being TRBD1 or TRBD2 (5 bases each). This CDR3 is 15 amino acids long. Germline CDR1 SGHRS, CDR2 YFSETQ. Trimming took off 0 bases at V and 4 bases at J, with 14 bases between the two ends. CDR3 DNA sequence: TGCGCCAGCAGCTTGGCCCTGGGGGTAGGATACGAGCAGTACTTC. Amino acid sequence: CASSLALGVGYEQYF.

The gene calls are TRBV9 and TRBJ2-4; D possibly uses TRBD1 or TRBD2 (6 bases each). There are 15 residues in the CDR3. Germline-derived CDR1 and CDR2 are SGDLS and YYNGEE. V was cut by 0 bases and J by 6 bases, with 13 bases left in between. The CDR3: CASSVDGGRPNIQYF. The CDR3 bases are TGTGCCAGCAGCGTAGATGGGGGGCGGCCAAACATTCAGTACTTC.

The genes are TRBV6-5 and TRBJ1-2; 9 nucleotides agree with TRBD1. Trimming cost V 6 bases and J 7 bases; bases outside gene matches: 9. The germline CDR1 and CDR2 sequences are MNHEY and SVGAGI. This CDR3 contains 14 residues. The CDR3 DNA sequence: TGTGCCAGCAGCTGGGACAGGGCTGGGAGTGGCTACACCTTC. It translates to CASSWDRAGSGYTF.

The chain employs TRBV7-2 and TRBJ2-5; 10 bases match TRBD2. The end of the DNA is better explained by TRBJ2-7, so the J call may be wrong. CDR3 length: 14 residues. Germline V gene data show CDR1 as SGHTA and CDR2 as FQGNSA. The CDR3 sequence is CASSKSGGAYEQYF. The CDR3 DNA reads TGTGCCAGCAGTAAAAGCGGGGGGGCCTACGAGCAGTACTTC.

The chain has TRBV5-1 and TRBJ1-5; D perhaps matches TRBD1 (5 bases). V was pared by 0 bases and J by 11 bases, with 12 bases between. The CDR3 has 13 residues. Per the germline V gene, CDR1 is SGHRS and CDR2 is YFSETQ. The CDR3 sequence: CASSLGPTDTQHF. In DNA, the CDR3 is TGCGCCAGCAGCTTGGGACCGACAGATACCCAGCATTTT.

This sequence joins TRBV18 and TRBJ2-7; D is perhaps TRBD2 (5 bases). With 5 bases removed from V and 5 bases from J, the gap between germline ends came to 16 bases. CDR1 and CDR2 from the germline V gene are KGHSH and LQKENI. The CDR3 is made up of 14 amino acids. The CDR3 sequence: CASSTGLEGNEQYF. Here the CDR3 DNA reads TGTGCCAGCTCAACGGGGTTAGAGGGCAACGAGCAGTACTTC.

The V gene is TRBV5-1, the J gene TRBJ1-2, with 8 positions matching TRBD1. CDR3 length: 14 residues. Germline values: CDR1 SGHRS, CDR2 YFSETQ. V lost 6 bases to trimming and J lost 4 bases; unmatched junction nucleotides: 8. The CDR3 DNA follows: TGCGCCAGCACTATTACAGGGGGTTCCTATGGCTACACCTTC. Its translation: CASTITGGSYGYTF.

CDR3 sequence: CASSRGRGGARDTQYF. CDR3 DNA: TGTGCCAGCAGCAGGGGCCGCGGGGGGGCCCGGGATACGCAGTATTTT. The chain uses TRBV5-6 and TRBJ2-3; 9 bases map to TRBD2. Germline assignment: CDR1 SGHDT and CDR2 YYEEEE. V dropped 4 bases and J dropped 6; count of bases not matched to a gene: 12. The CDR3 covers 16 residues.

This sequence joins TRBV5-1 and TRBJ1-2; 9 nucleotides align to TRBD1. Germline V CDR1 and CDR2: SGHRS, YFSETQ. CDR3 length equals 16 residues. Losses at the gene ends were 0 bases for V and 7 bases for J; bases not matched to a gene: 10. CDR3 loop: CASSLAPQGARSGYTF. CDR3 nucleotides: TGCGCCAGCAGCTTGGCGCCACAGGGGGCGAGGAGTGGCTACACCTTC.

This chain connects TRBV7-8 to TRBJ2-2; 9 bases line up with TRBD1. CDR1 is SGHVS, CDR2 FQNEAQ, per germline. J was trimmed by 4 bases and V by 5 bases; bases with no gene match: 8. The CDR3 is 16 amino acids. The CDR3 spells CASSGGTGSRTGELFF. In nucleotides, the CDR3 is TGTGCCAGCAGCGGGGGGACAGGGTCTCGCACCGGGGAGCTGTTTTTT.

The J gene is TRBJ1-4, the V gene TRBV5-1; D is unclear. The ends were cut back, 0 bases at V and 0 bases at J, with 3 bases in the middle. This CDR3 contains 14 residues. Germline assignment: CDR1 SGHRS and CDR2 YFSETQ. Written as DNA, the CDR3 is TGCGCCAGCAGCTTGGAAGCAACTAATGAAAAACTGTTTTTT. Protein: CASSLEATNEKLFF. Full variable domain (rest looked up from reference TRBV5-1 and TRBJ1-4): KAGVTQTPRYLIKTRGQQVTLSCSPISGHRSVSWYQQTPGQGLQFLFEYFSETQRNKGNFPGRFSGRQFSNSRSEMNVSTLELGDSALYLCASSLEATNEKLFFGSGTQLSVL.

V gene TRBV30 combines with J gene TRBJ1-1, with TRBD1 matching over 7 bases. The trim removed 3 bases at V and 5 bases at J, leaving 15 bases unmatched. CDR1 is GTSNPN and CDR2 is SVGIG in the germline V gene (reference sequence). This CDR3 is built from 16 residues. DNA for the CDR3: TGTGCCTGGAGCGTTGGGACAGCAGGTCCCTGGACTGAAGCTTTCTTT. Amino acid sequence: CAWSVGTAGPWTEAFF.

The V gene is TRBV6-6, the J gene TRBJ2-1, with TRBD2 identical over 8 bases. V dropped 6 bases and J dropped 2; count of bases not matched to a gene: 9. This CDR3 is 16 amino acids long. Germline CDR1 and CDR2: MNHNY and SVGAGI (reference sequence). This CDR3 is CASSRTAGGTYNEQFF. In DNA form, the CDR3 reads TGTGCCAGCAGCAGAACCGCGGGGGGAACCTACAATGAGCAGTTCTTC.

This clone was counted between two and nine times. The chain links TRBV2 to TRBJ1-5; TRBD1 agrees at 7 bases. This CDR3 is built from 13 residues. V shed 8 bases, J shed 5 bases, and the junction held 6 bases outside the gene matches. Germline assignment: CDR1 SNHLY and CDR2 FYNNEI. CDR3 in amino acids: CASSGTVDQPQHF. Written as DNA, the CDR3 is TGTGCCAGCTCCGGGACAGTGGATCAGCCCCAGCATTTT.

The gene calls are TRBV7-2 and TRBJ1-5; 12 nucleotides match TRBD1. The V gene's germline CDR1 is SGHTA and CDR2 FQGNSA. The CDR3 contains 15 residues. Trimming took 4 bases from V and 2 from J; bases not matched to a gene: 0. CDR3 sequence: CASSWDRGRNQPQHF. CDR3 nucleotide sequence: TGTGCCAGCAGCTGGGACAGGGGGCGCAATCAGCCCCAGCATTTT.

The CDR3 coding sequence is TGTGCCAGCAGCTTGAATTCTGTGGGGCGGGGGGAAGGTGAGCAGTTCTTC. Translating it yields CASSLNSVGRGEGEQFF. V gene TRBV5-6 combines with J gene TRBJ2-1; 8 bases are shared with TRBD2. The V gene end was trimmed by 1 base and the J gene end by 9 bases; junction bases not matched to a gene: 15. Per germline, CDR1 SGHDT and CDR2 YYEEEE. CDR3 length equals 17 residues.

The chain links TRBV15 to TRBJ2-2, with D hard to call. The germline V and J ends were trimmed by 0 bases and 11 bases, with 10 bases remaining between them. CDR3 length: 13 amino acids. Germline lookup yields CDR1 LNHNV and CDR2 YYDKDF (reference sequence). The CDR3 DNA reads TGTGCCACCAGCAGAGAAGGCCCGCCCGAGCTGTTTTTT. This codes for CATSREGPPELFF.